This is a list of T cell receptor beta chains from one sample in a study of spatial heterogeneity in lung cancer. TCRdb fed the 5' RACE reads into MiXCR, producing one record per CDR3 protein. The sample has 110,000 or so distinct CDR3 sequences; less than 14% are singletons. The input for sequencing was PBMCs, taken at follow-up. These receptors all stem from a female donor with early-stage non-small cell lung cancer. CDR3s include the opening cysteine and the closing phenylalanine or tryptophan. The D gene is left open where the match is weak.

TRBV28	TRBJ1-5	-	CASSSFNSGQPQHF
TRBV19	TRBJ2-5	TRBD2	CASSIGSRSGSSETQYF
TRBV6-5	TRBJ1-6	TRBD1	CASSYWGQTGRSSPLHF
TRBV24-1	TRBJ2-1	TRBD2	CATSDFTSGSGNEQFF
TRBV20-1	TRBJ2-3	-	CSARVGGWTSTDTQYF
TRBV27	TRBJ1-1	TRBD1	CASSPRAGQGEAFF
TRBV7-2	TRBJ2-5	-	CASSLAGPAETQYF
TRBV5-1	TRBJ1-1	TRBD1	CASSLLKGQGDTEAFF
TRBV7-2	TRBJ2-1	-	CASSLYKDEQFF
TRBV12-3/TRBV12-4	TRBJ1-1	-	CASSIDRKPEAFF
TRBV29-1	TRBJ2-1	-	CSVGPTESSYNEQFF
TRBV27	TRBJ1-2	-	CASRDGIANYGYTF
TRBV2	TRBJ1-6	-	CASSAGTLDSPLHF
TRBV28	TRBJ2-7	TRBD1	CASSPDRGLPIHYYEQYF
TRBV24-1	TRBJ2-3	TRBD2	CATSDFKLAGGLGDTQYF
TRBV10-1	TRBJ2-5	-	CASSEGQGETQYF
TRBV6-2/TRBV6-3	TRBJ2-5	TRBD2	CASSYPETSGEETQYF
TRBV29-1	TRBJ2-5	TRBD2	CSVGTSGRETQYF
TRBV12-3/TRBV12-4	TRBJ2-1	-	CASRPMNNEQFF
TRBV28	TRBJ2-2	TRBD2	CASSTPSGGNTGELFF
TRBV28	TRBJ2-1	TRBD2	CASSSPGLAGVGNEQFF
TRBV10-3	TRBJ1-5	-	CAISENSNQPQHF
TRBV6-5	TRBJ1-1	TRBD1	CASSRIGPGGTEAFF
TRBV30	TRBJ2-3	-	CAQADSTDTQYF
TRBV20-1	TRBJ2-1	-	CSARRVGHEQFF
TRBV14	TRBJ2-6	-	CASSQAGVGANVLTF
TRBV2	TRBJ1-2	-	CASSERGYYGYTF
TRBV29-1	TRBJ1-4	-	CSVVRGANEKLFF
TRBV4-2	TRBJ2-1	-	CASSQPHGSNEQFF
TRBV19	TRBJ2-2	-	CASKVPNTGELFF
TRBV20-1	TRBJ2-5	-	CSAIGLVQETQYF
TRBV4-2	TRBJ2-7	TRBD1	CASSQAGTVNNYEQYF
TRBV6-2/TRBV6-3	TRBJ2-7	-	CASSYSERYYEQYF
TRBV28	TRBJ2-7	TRBD2	CASSSASSGSSYEQYF
TRBV5-1	TRBJ1-2	TRBD1	CASSPVQGTSFYGYTF
TRBV28	TRBJ2-1	TRBD2	CASFWREGSYNEQFF
TRBV21-1	TRBJ2-1	-	CASKRDSYNEQFF
TRBV4-2	TRBJ2-1	-	CASSQDNRAGRYNEQFF
TRBV27	TRBJ2-3	-	CASSLSNADTQYF
TRBV5-5	TRBJ2-3	TRBD2	CASRLGLANTDTQYF